This is a list of T cell receptor beta chains from one sample in a study of T cell changes during pregnancy in multiple sclerosis. The protocol was immunoSEQ multiplex PCR, while the TCRdb copy is restricted to in-frame clones and leaves out a portion. Of tens of thousands of clones listed, 95% to 97% are singletons. Sequenced here: CD8+ T cells from peripheral blood mononuclear cells, sampled after pregnancy. These receptors all come from a female donor with multiple sclerosis, enrolled in a pregnancy study. Both conserved end residues are part of each CDR3. D genes are given only for firm matches. Expanded clones get a size class; other rows say once, few or many, or leave the size out.

abundance | j_gene | d_gene | v_gene | CDR3nt | CDR3aa
. | TRBJ1-3 | TRBD1 | TRBV28 | TGTGCCAGCAGTACAAGACAGGGAGTCCTGGGAAACACCATATATTTT | CASSTRQGVLGNTIYF
. | TRBJ2-7 | . | TRBV7-6 | TGTGCCAGCAGCTCCGGGACATTCTACGAGCAGTACTTC | CASSSGTFYEQYF
. | TRBJ2-5 | TRBD2 | TRBV5-1 | TGCGCCAGCAGCTTGGAGGCTAGCGGGGAGACCCAGTACTTC | CASSLEASGETQYF
. | TRBJ1-5 | . | TRBV7-7 | TGTGCTAGCGGGCCGCTGAATAGCAATCAGCCCCAGCATTTT | CASGPLNSNQPQHF
. | TRBJ2-3 | . | TRBV9 | TGTGCCAGCAGCGTAGGGGGCAGAGGCACAGATACGCAGTATTTT | CASSVGGRGTDTQYF
. | TRBJ2-7 | . | TRBV11-2 | TGTGCCAGCAGCACAGCCTCTTCCTACGAGCAGTACTTC | CASSTASSYEQYF
. | TRBJ1-2 | TRBD1 | TRBV9 | TGTGCCAGCAGCGTAGTGGCAGGGGGAAGCTATGGCTACACCTTC | CASSVVAGGSYGYTF
. | TRBJ2-1 | TRBD2 | TRBV9 | TGTGCCAGCAGCGTAGGACTAGCGGCTGACGATGAGCAGTTCTTC | CASSVGLAADDEQFF
. | TRBJ2-1 | TRBD2 | TRBV13 | TGTGCCAGCAGCTTGACTAGCGGGAGGGATCTCTTCTACAATGAGCAGTTCTTC | CASSLTSGRDLFYNEQFF
. | TRBJ2-1 | TRBD1 | TRBV6-1 | TGTGCCAGCAGTAACGGACAGGGCTCCTACAATGAGCAGTTCTTC | CASSNGQGSYNEQFF
. | TRBJ2-5 | TRBD2 | TRBV7-2 | TGTGCCAGCAGCTCCCAGTCCGGACTAGCGCCAGAGACCCAGTACTTC | CASSSQSGLAPETQYF
. | TRBJ2-3 | TRBD2 | TRBV18 | TGTGCCAGCTCACCACCCCGCTCCACTAGCGGGAGGGGCACAGATACGCAGTATTTT | CASSPPRSTSGRGTDTQYF
once | TRBJ2-1 | TRBD2 | TRBV14 | TGTGCCAGCAGCCAACTAGCGGGAGTATACAATGAGCAGTTCTTC | CASSQLAGVYNEQFF
. | TRBJ2-1 | TRBD2 | TRBV19 | TGTGCCAGTAGCCCTGGACTAGCGGCCCACAATGAGCAGTTCTTC | CASSPGLAAHNEQFF
. | TRBJ2-5 | TRBD2 | TRBV27 | TGTGCCAGCAGTTTATTGGCTAGCGGGAGAGGGCGGGAGACCCAGTACTTC | CASSLLASGRGRETQYF
. | TRBJ2-6 | . | TRBV6-1 | TGTGCCAGTCTTACTCCCTTCGAGGCCAACGTCCTGACTTTC | CASLTPFEANVLTF
. | TRBJ2-4 | TRBD1 | TRBV19 | TGTGCCAGTAGTCGGGACAGAGCCAAAAACATTCAGTACTTC | CASSRDRAKNIQYF
. | TRBJ2-1 | . | TRBV6-4 | TGTGCCAGCAGTGGCCCACGAGCACTGTTCTTC | CASSGPRALFF
. | TRBJ2-2 | TRBD2 | TRBV28 | TGTGCCAGCAGTTTTAGCGGGAGGGCGAACACCGGGGAGCTGTTTTTT | CASSFSGRANTGELFF
. | TRBJ2-3 | TRBD2 | TRBV5-1 | TGCGCCAGCAGCTTAGCGGGAGGAGCCACAGATACGCAGTATTTT | CASSLAGGATDTQYF
. | TRBJ2-5 | . | TRBV7-8 | TGTGCCAGCAGCTTATTTCGAGACGGGGAGACCCAGTACTTC | CASSLFRDGETQYF
. | TRBJ1-2 | . | TRBV29-1 | TGCAGCGTTCGTACGGACTATGGCTACACCTTC | CSVRTDYGYTF
. | TRBJ2-3 | . | TRBV16 | TGTGCCAGCAGCCCGAGGGGGGATACGCAGTATTTT | CASSPRGDTQYF
. | TRBJ2-1 | TRBD2 | TRBV7-2 | TGTGCCAGCAGCTATAGTCTAGCGGGAGAACAGTTCTTC | CASSYSLAGEQFF
. | TRBJ2-1 | TRBD2 | TRBV5-1 | TGCGCCAGCAGCGAGTCTAGCGGGAGGCAAACCTACAATGAGCAGTTCTTC | CASSESSGRQTYNEQFF
. | TRBJ2-3 | TRBD2 | TRBV27 | TGTGCCAGCACCGTAGCGGTAGCGGGCCAGGTTACGCAGTATTTT | CASTVAVAGQVTQYF
. | TRBJ2-7 | TRBD2 | TRBV7-8 | TGTGCCAGCAGCCCGCTACTAGCGGGGGAAAACTACGAGCAGTACTTC | CASSPLLAGENYEQYF
. | TRBJ1-3 | TRBD1 | TRBV5-1 | TGCGCCAGCGCCCCAGGGACAGGGCGGGCAACCATATATTTT | CASAPGTGRATIYF
. | TRBJ2-5 | TRBD2 | TRBV9 | TGTGCCAGCAGCGCCCCGACTAGCGGTGCTGGAACCCAGTACTTC | CASSAPTSGAGTQYF
few | TRBJ2-7 | TRBD1 | TRBV7-9 | TGTGCCAGCAGCTCGGGACAGAGCTCCTACGAGCAGTACTTC | CASSSGQSSYEQYF
. | TRBJ2-1 | TRBD2 | TRBV7-9 | TGTGCCAGCAGCTTAGGAGGAGCGGGACTAGCTATAGGTGGAGAGCAGTTCTTC | CASSLGGAGLAIGGEQFF
. | TRBJ2-7 | . | TRBV5-1 | TGCGCCAGCAGCTTGGAGGACACTCAGCCTTCCTACGAGCAGTACTTC | CASSLEDTQPSYEQYF
. | TRBJ1-1 | . | TRBV9 | TGTGCCAGCAGCGTAGTAGGGAGCACTGAAGCTTTCTTT | CASSVVGSTEAFF
. | TRBJ2-1 | TRBD2 | TRBV27 | TGTGCCAGCAGTCAAAGTCGGCGGGAGGGCTACAATGAGCAGTTCTTC | CASSQSRREGYNEQFF
. | TRBJ2-2 | TRBD1 | TRBV30 | TGTGCCCTACAGGGGACCGGGGAGCTGTTTTTT | CALQGTGELFF
once | TRBJ2-5 | . | TRBV4-3 | TGCGCCAGCAGCCAACAAGGGGGGGAGGGCCTGGGGGAGACCCAGTACTTC | CASSQQGGEGLGETQYF
. | TRBJ2-1 | . | TRBV4-1 | TGCGCCAGCAGCCAAGGTCCCAGCTCCTACAATGAGCAGTTCTTC | CASSQGPSSYNEQFF
. | TRBJ2-3 | TRBD2 | TRBV27 | TGTGCCAGCAGTTTATCAGGACTAGCGGGTTTGTGGACAGATACGCAGTATTTT | CASSLSGLAGLWTDTQYF
. | TRBJ1-2 | . | TRBV5-1 | TGCGCCAGCAGCTTGGAGGGGCAAAGATATGGCTACACCTTC | CASSLEGQRYGYTF
. | TRBJ2-3 | . | TRBV6-6 | TGTGCCAGCAGTTACTCGCCCGGGGGAGATACGCAGTATTTT | CASSYSPGGDTQYF
. | TRBJ2-3 | . | TRBV28 | TGTGCCAGCAGTTTTGGGGCCAGCACAGATACGCAGTATTTT | CASSFGASTDTQYF
. | TRBJ2-7 | TRBD2 | TRBV7-3 | TGTGCCAGCAGCTCACTAGCGGGAGAGGCCTACGAGCAGTACTTC | CASSSLAGEAYEQYF
. | TRBJ1-2 | . | TRBV13 | TGTGCCAGCAGCTTGCTGGCGGACAGATTAGGTGGCTACACCTTC | CASSLLADRLGGYTF
. | TRBJ1-4 | TRBD1 | TRBV15 | TGTGCCACCAGCAGAGATCGACCGGGGACAGCTAATGAAAAACTGTTTTTT | CATSRDRPGTANEKLFF
. | TRBJ2-1 | . | TRBV19 | TGTGCCAGTAGTATGCGACTAGTCAATGAGCAGTTCTTC | CASSMRLVNEQFF
. | TRBJ2-2 | . | TRBV19 | TGTGCCAGTAGCCCCGGACTCGGGAGGCTGTTTTTT | CASSPGLGRLFF
. | TRBJ2-7 | . | TRBV27 | TGTGCCAGCAGGGAAACAGGGACGGACGAGCAGTACTTC | CASRETGTDEQYF
. | TRBJ2-7 | TRBD2 | TRBV4-2 | TGTGCCAGCAGCCAAGAGCTAGCGGGTGTATCCTACGAGCAGTACTTC | CASSQELAGVSYEQYF